This entry lists 11 T cell receptor beta chains sequenced from one sample in a study of shared clonotypes between healthy human individuals. Only in-frame clones appear in the TCRdb table, and some are missing; sequencing was by immunoSEQ multiplex PCR. The profile shows about 1 million clones, 70% to 80% of them singletons. Sequencing was done on a sample of memory CD4+ T cells sorted from blood. Subset defined: CD45RA-negative fraction. These receptors were collected from a man aged 18-30 years in good health.

Concerning this clone: This sample also contains other DNA sequences that code for the same CDR3. The chain is built from TRBV5-1 and TRBJ2-3, with D perhaps matching TRBD1 (5 bases). Trimming took off 1 base at V and 0 bases at J, with 9 bases between the two ends. Germline CDR1 and CDR2: SGHRS and YFSETQ. CDR3 length equals 15 residues. The CDR3 loop reads CASSLPGLSTDTQYF. The DNA of the CDR3 is TGCGCCAGCAGCTTGCCAGGGCTCAGCACAGATACGCAGTATTTT.

The CDR3 is CASSSLVGGETQYF. CDR3 nucleotide sequence: TGTGCCAGCAGCTCCTTAGTGGGAGGGGAGACCCAGTACTTC. V is TRBV7-9 and J is TRBJ2-5; 7 bases are shared with TRBD2. The CDR3 is 14 residues long. The germline V gene has CDR1 SEHNR and CDR2 FQNEAQ (reference sequence). The junction had 7 bases not matched to a gene; V was cut back by 4 bases and J by 5 bases. The whole variable domain, remainder taken from reference TRBV7-9 and TRBJ2-5, is DTGVSQNPRHKITKRGQNVTFRCDPISEHNRLYWYRQTLGQGPEFLTYFQNEAQLEKSRLLSDRFSAERPKGSFSTLEIQRTEQGDSAMYLCASSSLVGGETQYFGPGTRLLVL.

The CDR3 DNA reads as TGTGCCAGTAGGTGGACTGAGAGGGGCTTTGGCTACACCTTC. The encoded protein is CASRWTERGFGYTF. V usage is TRBV19 and J usage is TRBJ1-2, with a possible D match to TRBD1 (5 bases). The germline V gene has CDR1 LNHDA and CDR2 SQIVND (reference sequence). The CDR3 sequence is 14 residues long. V lost 6 bases to trimming and J lost 7 bases, with 18 bases between them.

The CDR3: CASSRDLSYGYTF. The CDR3 coding sequence is TGTGCCAGCAGCCGGGATCTCTCATATGGCTACACCTTC. The V and J genes are TRBV6-6 and TRBJ1-2; no clear D. The CDR3 has 13 residues. Germline V gives CDR1 MNHNY, CDR2 SVGAGI (reference sequence). Trimming took off 6 bases at V and 5 bases at J, with 13 bases between the two ends.

This chain uses TRBV2 with TRBJ2-2; tentatively, D is TRBD1 (5 bases). Trimming took 2 bases from V and 7 from J, leaving 14 bases between them. CDR3 length: 15 amino acids. Per germline, CDR1 SNHLY and CDR2 FYNNEI. CDR3 sequence: CASSERSGFGGELFF. The DNA for the CDR3 is TGTGCCAGCAGTGAACGGTCAGGGTTCGGCGGGGAGCTGTTTTTT.

The chain couples TRBV10-2 to TRBJ1-5, with D perhaps TRBD1 (5 bases). This CDR3 region has 14 residues. Trimming took 4 bases from V and 0 from J, leaving 7 bases between them. Germline CDR1 and CDR2: WSHSY and SAAADI. CDR3 amino acids: CASSAGNSNQPQHF. The CDR3 DNA follows: TGCGCCAGCAGTGCAGGGAATAGCAATCAGCCCCAGCATTTT.

V gene TRBV10-3 combines with J gene TRBJ2-7, with D tentatively TRBD2 (6 bases). Germline loops: CDR1 ENHRY, CDR2 SYGVKD. Trimming shortened V by 6 bases and J by 6 bases, and 12 bases separated the two germline ends. CDR3 length: 12 residues. The CDR3 here is CAIREGIGEQYF. The CDR3 DNA is TGTGCCATCAGGGAGGGGATCGGCGAGCAGTACTTC.

The J gene is TRBJ2-3, the V gene TRBV5-6; no definite D call. Germline V CDR1 and CDR2: SGHDT, YYEEEE. The germline V and J ends were trimmed by 5 bases and 4 bases, with 20 bases remaining between them. The CDR3 consists of 16 residues. CDR3: CASRRMIRAGSDTQYF. The CDR3, as DNA: TGTGCCAGCAGGCGGATGATAAGGGCCGGGTCAGATACGCAGTATTTT.

The gene calls are TRBV5-4 and TRBJ2-2; 14 bases line up with TRBD2. The junction had 5 bases not matched to a gene; V was cut back by 4 bases and J by 6 bases. Germline CDR1 SGHNT, CDR2 YYREEE (reference sequence). This CDR3 has 16 residues. The CDR3 reads CASSDPTSGGAGELFF. Written as DNA, the CDR3 is TGTGCCAGCAGCGACCCGACTAGCGGGGGGGCCGGGGAGCTGTTTTTT. The entire variable domain, with the rest obtained from reference TRBV5-4 and TRBJ2-2, is as follows: ETGVTQSPTHLIKTRGQQVTLRCSSQSGHNTVSWYQQALGQGPQFIFQYYREEENGRGNFPPRFSGLQFPNYSSELNVNALELDDSALYLCASSDPTSGGAGELFFGEGSRLTVL.

About this clone itself: This could be a read error, since a much larger clone is one nucleotide away. The same CDR3 is also encoded by other DNA sequences in this sample. The rearrangement links TRBV7-6 to TRBJ2-5; no clear D. Germline loops: CDR1 SGHVS, CDR2 FNYEAQ. This CDR3 has 11 amino acids. Between the trimmed V and J ends, which lost 4 bases and 1 base, there was a span of 1 base. CDR3 protein: CASSSQETQYF. DNA for the CDR3: TGTGCCAGCAGCTCCCAAGAGACCCAGTACTTC.

V usage is TRBV4-2 and J usage is TRBJ1-5; D gene ambiguous. The CDR3 sequence is 18 residues long. Trimming took 4 bases from V and 4 from J, leaving 23 bases between them. CDR1 LGHNA and CDR2 YNFKEQ come from the germline V gene. CDR3 region: CASSRRNPNMAGNQPQHF. The CDR3 region has the DNA TGTGCCAGCAGCCGACGAAATCCTAACATGGCGGGGAATCAGCCCCAGCATTTT.